This TCR beta chain is drawn from a study of blood T cell repertoires in COVID-19 (dated by TCRdb to 2019 to 2021). Describing the broader study: Collaborator samples came from the United States, Italy and Spain and covered acute and convalescent phases of COVID-19. The sample metadata nearly always contained a de-identified subject ID, COVID-19 status, age in years and sex. Deeply sampled blood TCRbeta repertoires from subjects exposed to, actively infected with, or recovered from COVID-19 were included in the dataset. The prospective study material was composed of cDNA or gDNA derived from T cells, B-cell-depleted T cells, or PBMCs. The repertoires were made available in a free public database intended to serve as a resource for research on the immune response to SARS-CoV-2. The samples were drawn from the first 160 participants of the ongoing ImmuneRACE study and from 950 to 1,500 subjects provided by 6 global collaborators. Where available, HLA class I and class II types were obtained from metadata supplied by the sample provider rather than from assay-based typing. What the work shows at the level of the full study, not this receptor alone: Clinical and demographic metadata were provided uncurated, with the amount varying by source and participant.

Per the germline V gene, MNHEY is the CDR1 and SVGEGT is the CDR2. The CDR3, cysteine through phenylalanine, is 16 amino acids long. Only the CDR3 DNA stays, 48 bases, in frame from base 1. For this chain, trimming is 2 bases at the V end and 4 bases at the J end, and the number of junction bases without a gene match is 9. About this clone: Its specific antigen is unknown. The record has no base qualities; no much larger clone is one base away.

TCRbeta CDR3 regions were amplified from genomic DNA by means of the immunoSEQ Assay, a bias-controlled multiplex PCR. The paper's data handling went like this. The number of nucleated cells in each sample was estimated from the amplification of reference gene primers within the assay. To quantify the absolute abundance of each unique TCRbeta CDR3 rearrangement, sequence reads were collapsed and filtered. For each sample, productive Simpson clonality was calculated by taking the square root of Simpson's diversity index across productive rearrangements. TCRdb carries this immuneACCESS record with in-frame sequences only. Its versions omit some clonotypes, under half of them owing to an unresolved V gene in the studies checked, with the rest unexplained. The V and J calls and clone size come from that table; D and trimming were worked out from the DNA. Within this sample are 150,000 to 160,000 clones, with about 79% of them counted one time only. More than 7.5% of the sample is in the top ten clones.

Collaborating institutions collected whole blood in K2EDTA tubes following their own protocols. For TCRbeta analysis, collaborators shipped samples in one of three forms: frozen whole blood, isolated PBMCs, or DNA extracted from either of those sample types. The chain employs TRBV6-2 or TRBV6-3 and TRBJ1-2; 8 middle bases align to TRBD1. Sequenced: peripheral blood. The TCR originated in a woman in her fifties or sixties with acute or convalescent COVID-19. The CDR3 has the sequence CASSYRTGTGSYGYTF. The sequence in DNA is TGTGCCAGCAGTTACCGGACCGGGACAGGCTCCTATGGCTACACCTTC.